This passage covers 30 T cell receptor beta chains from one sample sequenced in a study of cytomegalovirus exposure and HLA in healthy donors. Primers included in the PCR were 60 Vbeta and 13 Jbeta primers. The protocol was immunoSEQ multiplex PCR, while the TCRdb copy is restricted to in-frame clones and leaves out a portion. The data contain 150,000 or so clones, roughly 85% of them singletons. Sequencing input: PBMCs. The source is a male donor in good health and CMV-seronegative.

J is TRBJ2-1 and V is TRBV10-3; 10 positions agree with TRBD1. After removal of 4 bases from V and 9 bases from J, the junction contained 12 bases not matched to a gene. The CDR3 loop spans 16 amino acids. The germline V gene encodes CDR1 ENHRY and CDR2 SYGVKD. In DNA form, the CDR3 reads TGTGCCATCAGTGGACCGGGACAGGGGAATGATCTTGAGCAGTTCTTC. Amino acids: CAISGPGQGNDLEQFF.

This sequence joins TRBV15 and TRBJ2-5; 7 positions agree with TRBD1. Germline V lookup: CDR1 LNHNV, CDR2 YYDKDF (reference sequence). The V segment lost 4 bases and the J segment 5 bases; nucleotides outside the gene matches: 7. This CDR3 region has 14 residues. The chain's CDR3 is CATSTRQGRETQYF. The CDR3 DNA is TGTGCCACCAGCACAAGACAGGGCCGGGAGACCCAGTACTTC. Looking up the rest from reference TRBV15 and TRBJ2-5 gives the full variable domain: DAMVIQNPRYQVTQFGKPVTLSCSQTLNHNVMYWYQQKSSQAPKLLFHYYDKDFNNEADTPDNFQSRRPNTSFCFLDIRSPGLGDTAMYLCATSTRQGRETQYFGPGTRLLVL.

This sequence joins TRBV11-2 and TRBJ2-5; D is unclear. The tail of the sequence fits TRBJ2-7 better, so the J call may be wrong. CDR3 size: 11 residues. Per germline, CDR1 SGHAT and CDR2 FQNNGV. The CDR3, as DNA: TGTGCCAGCAGCCTCAATTACGAGCAGTACTTC. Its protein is CASSLNYEQYF.

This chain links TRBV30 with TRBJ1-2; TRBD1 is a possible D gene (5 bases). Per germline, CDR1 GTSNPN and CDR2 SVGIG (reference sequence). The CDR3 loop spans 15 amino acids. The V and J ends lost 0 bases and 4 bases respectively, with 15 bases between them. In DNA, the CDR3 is TGTGCCTGGAGTGTACGCAGGGCTTTCGGCTATGGCTACACCTTC. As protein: CAWSVRRAFGYGYTF.

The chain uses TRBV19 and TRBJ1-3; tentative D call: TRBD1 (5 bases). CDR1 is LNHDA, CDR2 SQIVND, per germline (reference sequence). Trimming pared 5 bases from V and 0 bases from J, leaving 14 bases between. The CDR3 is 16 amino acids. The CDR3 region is CASSPQGASSGNTIYF. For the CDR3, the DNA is TGTGCCAGTAGTCCCCAAGGGGCCAGCTCTGGAAACACCATATATTTT.

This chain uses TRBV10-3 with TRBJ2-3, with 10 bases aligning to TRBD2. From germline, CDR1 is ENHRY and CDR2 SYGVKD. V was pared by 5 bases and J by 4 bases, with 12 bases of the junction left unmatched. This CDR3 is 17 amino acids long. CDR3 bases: TGTGCCATCAGTATAGCGGGAGGATCGAAGGATGCAGATACGCAGTATTTT. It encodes CAISIAGGSKDADTQYF.

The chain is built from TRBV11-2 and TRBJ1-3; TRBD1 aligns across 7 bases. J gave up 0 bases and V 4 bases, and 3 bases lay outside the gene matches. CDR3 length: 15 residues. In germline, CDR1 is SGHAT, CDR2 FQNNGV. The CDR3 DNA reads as TGTGCCAGCAGCTCACAGGGGAGCTCTGGAAACACCATATATTTT. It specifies CASSSQGSSGNTIYF. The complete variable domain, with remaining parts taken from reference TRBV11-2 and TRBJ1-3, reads EAGVAQSPRYKIIEKRQSVAFWCNPISGHATLYWYQQILGQGPKLLIQFQNNGVVDDSQLPKDRFSAERLKGVDSTLKIQPAKLEDSAVYLCASSSQGSSGNTIYFGEGSWLTVV.

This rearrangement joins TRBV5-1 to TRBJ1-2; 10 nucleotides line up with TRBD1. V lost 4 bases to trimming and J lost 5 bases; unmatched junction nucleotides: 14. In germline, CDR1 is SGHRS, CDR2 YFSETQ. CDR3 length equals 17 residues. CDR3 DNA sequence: TGCGCCAGCAGCCCAAGGACAGGGGGTGCTGTAGTGTATGGCTACACCTTC. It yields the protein CASSPRTGGAVVYGYTF.

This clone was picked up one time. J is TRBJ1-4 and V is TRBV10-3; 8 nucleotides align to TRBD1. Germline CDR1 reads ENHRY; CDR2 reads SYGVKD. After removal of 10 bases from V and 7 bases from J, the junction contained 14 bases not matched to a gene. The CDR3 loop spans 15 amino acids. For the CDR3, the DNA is TGTGCCACCAATAGAAAGGGACAGGAAAGTGAAAAACTGTTTTTT. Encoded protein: CATNRKGQESEKLFF.

The CDR3 coding sequence is TGTGCCATCAGTGAGAGTGGGGGACAGAACGAGCAGTACTTC. It is translated as CAISESGGQNEQYF. The chain joins TRBV10-3 to TRBJ2-7; 7 bases align to TRBD1. Germline values: CDR1 ENHRY, CDR2 SYGVKD. Trimming took 2 bases from V and 5 from J; bases not matched to a gene: 6. The CDR3 has 14 residues.

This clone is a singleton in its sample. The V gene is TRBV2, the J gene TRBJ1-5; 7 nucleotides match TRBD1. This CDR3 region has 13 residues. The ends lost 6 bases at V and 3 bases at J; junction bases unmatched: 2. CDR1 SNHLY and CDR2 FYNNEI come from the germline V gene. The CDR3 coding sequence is TGTGCCAGCAGAGACAGGGTCAATCAGCCCCAGCATTTT. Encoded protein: CASRDRVNQPQHF.

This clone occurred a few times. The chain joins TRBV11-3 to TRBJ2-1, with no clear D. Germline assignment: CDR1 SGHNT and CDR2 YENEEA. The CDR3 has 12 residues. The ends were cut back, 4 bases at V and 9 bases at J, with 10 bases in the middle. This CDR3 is CASSSPSGEQFF. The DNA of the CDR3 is TGTGCCAGCAGCTCCCCCTCGGGTGAGCAGTTCTTC.

In DNA, the CDR3 is TGTGCCAGTAGTACCCGACAGGGGCTCATAGCCAAAAACATTCAGTACTTC. Protein sequence: CASSTRQGLIAKNIQYF. The rearrangement links TRBV19 to TRBJ2-4; 8 bases line up with TRBD1. Germline values: CDR1 LNHDA, CDR2 SQIVND (reference sequence). This CDR3 spans 17 amino acids. The V and J ends lost 4 bases and 0 bases, in that order; junction bases with no gene match: 8. Supplemented by reference TRBV19 and TRBJ2-4, the full variable domain reads DGGITQSPKYLFRKEGQNVTLSCEQNLNHDAMYWYRQDPGQGLRLIYYSQIVNDFQKGDIAEGYSVSREKKESFPLTVTSAQKNPTAFYLCASSTRQGLIAKNIQYFGAGTRLSVL.

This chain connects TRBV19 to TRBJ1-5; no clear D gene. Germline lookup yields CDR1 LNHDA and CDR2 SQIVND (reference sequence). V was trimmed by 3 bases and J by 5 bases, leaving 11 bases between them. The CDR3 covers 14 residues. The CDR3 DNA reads TGTGCCAGTAGTATTTTGGGGAGTTATCAGCCCCAGCATTTT. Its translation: CASSILGSYQPQHF.

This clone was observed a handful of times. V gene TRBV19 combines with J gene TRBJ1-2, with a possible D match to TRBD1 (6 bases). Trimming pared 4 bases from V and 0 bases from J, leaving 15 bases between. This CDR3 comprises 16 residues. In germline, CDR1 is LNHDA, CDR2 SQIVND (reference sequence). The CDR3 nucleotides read TGTGCCAGTAGTACTGCGAGGACAGAAGCTAACTATGGCTACACCTTC. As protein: CASSTARTEANYGYTF. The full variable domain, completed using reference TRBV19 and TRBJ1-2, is DGGITQSPKYLFRKEGQNVTLSCEQNLNHDAMYWYRQDPGQGLRLIYYSQIVNDFQKGDIAEGYSVSREKKESFPLTVTSAQKNPTAFYLCASSTARTEANYGYTFGSGTRLTVV.

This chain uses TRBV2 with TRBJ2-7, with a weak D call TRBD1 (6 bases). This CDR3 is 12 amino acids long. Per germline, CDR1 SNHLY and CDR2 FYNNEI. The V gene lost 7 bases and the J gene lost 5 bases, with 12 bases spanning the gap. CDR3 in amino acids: CASKGGTDEQYF. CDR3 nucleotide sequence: TGTGCCAGCAAAGGGGGTACCGACGAGCAGTACTTC.

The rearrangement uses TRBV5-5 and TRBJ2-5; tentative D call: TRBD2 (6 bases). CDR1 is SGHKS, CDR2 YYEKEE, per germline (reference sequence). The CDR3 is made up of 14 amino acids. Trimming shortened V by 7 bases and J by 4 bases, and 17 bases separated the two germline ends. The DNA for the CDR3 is TGTGCCAGCGGACCGGGACTGCCGCCAGAGACCCAGTACTTC. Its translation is CASGPGLPPETQYF.

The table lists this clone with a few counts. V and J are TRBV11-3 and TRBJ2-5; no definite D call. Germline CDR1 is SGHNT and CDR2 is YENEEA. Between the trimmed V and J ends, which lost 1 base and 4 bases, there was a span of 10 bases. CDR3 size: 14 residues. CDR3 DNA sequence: TGTGCCAGCAGCTTAGCCCGCTACCCAGAGACCCAGTACTTC. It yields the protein CASSLARYPETQYF.

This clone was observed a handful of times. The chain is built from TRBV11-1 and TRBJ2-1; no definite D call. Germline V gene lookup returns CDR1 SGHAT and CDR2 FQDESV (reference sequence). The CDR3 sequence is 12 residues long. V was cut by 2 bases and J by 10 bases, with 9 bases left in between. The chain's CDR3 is CASSLIPLEQFF. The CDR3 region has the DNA TGTGCCAGCAGCTTAATCCCGCTAGAGCAGTTCTTC.

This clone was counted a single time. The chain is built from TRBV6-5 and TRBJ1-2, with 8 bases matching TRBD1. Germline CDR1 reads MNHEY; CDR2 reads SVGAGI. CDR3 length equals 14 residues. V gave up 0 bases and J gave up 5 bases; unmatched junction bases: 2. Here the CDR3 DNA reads TGTGCCAGCAGTTACTCATGGACAGGGTATGGCTACACCTTC. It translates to CASSYSWTGYGYTF.

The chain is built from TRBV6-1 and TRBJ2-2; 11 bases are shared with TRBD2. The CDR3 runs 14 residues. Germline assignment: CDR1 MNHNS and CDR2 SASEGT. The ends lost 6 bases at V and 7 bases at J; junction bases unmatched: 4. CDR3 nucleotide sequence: TGTGCCAGCAGGGAACTAGCGGGGGTCGGGGAGCTGTTTTTT. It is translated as CASRELAGVGELFF.

CDR3 nucleotides: TGTGCCAGCAGTTTAGGAGGCGGTGAAAAACTGTTTTTT. This sequence encodes CASSLGGGEKLFF. This chain uses TRBV28 with TRBJ1-4; D not resolved. Germline V gene data show CDR1 as MDHEN and CDR2 as SYDVKM. This CDR3 contains 13 residues. V lost 2 bases and J 7 bases, leaving 8 bases between the germline ends.

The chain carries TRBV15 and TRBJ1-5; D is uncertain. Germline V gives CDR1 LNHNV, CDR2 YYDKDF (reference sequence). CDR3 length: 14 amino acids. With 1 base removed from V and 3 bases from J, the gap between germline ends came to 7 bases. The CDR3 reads CATSRAVINQPQHF. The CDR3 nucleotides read TGTGCCACCAGCAGAGCTGTAATCAATCAGCCCCAGCATTTT.

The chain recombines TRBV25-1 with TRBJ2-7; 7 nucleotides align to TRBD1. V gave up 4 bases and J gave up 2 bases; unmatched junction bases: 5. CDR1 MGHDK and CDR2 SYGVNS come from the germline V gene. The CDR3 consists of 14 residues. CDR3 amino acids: CASSGTGAAYEQYF. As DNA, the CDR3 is TGTGCCAGCAGTGGAACAGGGGCAGCCTACGAGCAGTACTTC.

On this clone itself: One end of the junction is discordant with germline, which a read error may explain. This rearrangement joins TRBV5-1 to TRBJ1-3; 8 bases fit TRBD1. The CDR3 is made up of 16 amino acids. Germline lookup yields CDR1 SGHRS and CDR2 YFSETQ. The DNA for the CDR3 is TGCGCCAGCAGCTTGGCCCCGGACAGGGCTGGAAGCACCATATATTTT. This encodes CASSLAPDRAGSTIYF.

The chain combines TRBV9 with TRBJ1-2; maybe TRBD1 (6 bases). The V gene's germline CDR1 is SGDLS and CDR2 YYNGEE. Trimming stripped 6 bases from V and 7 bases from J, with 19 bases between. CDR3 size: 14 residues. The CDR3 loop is CASNGRGGLLGYTF. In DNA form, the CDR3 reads TGTGCCAGCAACGGCCGCGGGGGCCTCCTTGGCTACACCTTC.

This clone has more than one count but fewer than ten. This CDR3 is CASGFTGREKLFF. For the CDR3, the DNA is TGTGCTAGTGGTTTCACAGGTCGGGAAAAACTGTTTTTT. V usage is TRBV12-5 and J usage is TRBJ1-4, with a weak D call TRBD1 (5 bases). This CDR3 spans 13 amino acids. Germline V gene sequence: CDR1 LGHNT, CDR2 FRNRAP. V shed 3 bases and J shed 8 bases, with 10 bases lying between them. The variable domain in full, with the rest retrieved from reference TRBV12-5 and TRBJ1-4, is DARVTQTPRHKVTEMGQEVTMRCQPILGHNTVFWYRQTMMQGLELLAYFRNRAPLDDSGMPKDRFSAEMPDATLATLKIQPSEPRDSAVYFCASGFTGREKLFFGSGTQLSVL.

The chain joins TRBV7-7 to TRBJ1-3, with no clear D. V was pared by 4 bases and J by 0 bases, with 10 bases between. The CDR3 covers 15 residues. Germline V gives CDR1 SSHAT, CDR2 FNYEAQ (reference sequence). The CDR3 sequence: CASSSQYGSGNTIYF. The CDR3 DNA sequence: TGTGCCAGCAGCTCCCAATACGGCTCTGGAAACACCATATATTTT.

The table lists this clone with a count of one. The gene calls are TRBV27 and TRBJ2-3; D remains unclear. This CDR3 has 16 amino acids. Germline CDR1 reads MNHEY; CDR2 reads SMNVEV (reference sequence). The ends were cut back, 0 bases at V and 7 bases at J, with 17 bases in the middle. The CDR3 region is CASSLSVADPTHTQYF. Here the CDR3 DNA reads TGTGCCAGCAGTTTATCGGTGGCAGATCCAACCCATACGCAGTATTTT.

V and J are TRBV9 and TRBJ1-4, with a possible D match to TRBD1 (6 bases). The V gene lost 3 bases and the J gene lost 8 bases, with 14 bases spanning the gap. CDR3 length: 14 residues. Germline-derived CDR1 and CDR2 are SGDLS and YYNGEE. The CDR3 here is CASSATQGREKLFF. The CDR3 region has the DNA TGTGCCAGCAGCGCAACCCAGGGGCGGGAAAAACTGTTTTTT.